This T cell receptor (beta chain) was sequenced in a study of shared clonotypes between healthy human individuals. Findings and limits, study-wide: It was observed that 5% to 6.5% of naive CD4 clonotypes were shared across a handful of donors. Researchers found naive subsets generally carried larger estimated richness than memory subsets.

The healthy adult donors were HIV-negative and reported no recent acute infections or vaccinations. As concerns this clone: Its antigen is not identified.

Trimming removed 2 bases at V and 2 bases at J, with 8 bases between. Germline assignment: CDR1 SGHNT and CDR2 YYREEE (reference sequence). The CDR3 runs to 15 residues. Sequencing was performed with immunoSEQ multiplex PCR; in TCRdb, only in-frame clones are kept and a portion is missing. This sample has about 1 million clones, with roughly 74% found just once. The TCR comes from a man younger than 30 in good health. Some clones in this sample may be carry-over from other donors' samples. The chain carries TRBV5-4 and TRBJ2-6; D unresolved. Material: memory CD4+ T cells from PBMCs. Noted subset: CD45RA-negative fraction. The CDR3 DNA reads as TGTGCCAGCAGCTTAAAGGCCACTGGGGCCAACGTCCTGACTTTC. The encoded protein is CASSLKATGANVLTF.